The 19 T cell receptor beta chains reported below all come from one sample, sequenced in a study of Ad26.COV2.S vaccination and SARS-CoV-2 variants. TCRdb's copy holds only in-frame clones and misses some; the assay was immunoSEQ multiplex PCR. The sample shows about 240,000 clones, roughly 88% of them seen only once. Treatment reported: roughly 20 received Ad26.COV2.S at low or high dose, single or two shots; 5 received placebo; per-sample allocation not given. The investigators took samples on day 63 after the first vaccine or placebo injection. Sample: peripheral blood, taken in a trial of Ad26.COV2.S vaccine versus placebo. All receptors derive from a person between 18 and 59 years old who received the Ad26.COV2.S COVID-19 vaccine or a placebo.

This rearrangement joins TRBV6-2 or TRBV6-3 to TRBJ2-1, with 8 nucleotides matching TRBD2. This CDR3 is 16 amino acids long. Germline V gene sequence: CDR1 MNHEY, CDR2 SVGEGT. V lost 2 bases to trimming and J lost 8 bases; unmatched junction nucleotides: 11. The CDR3, as DNA: TGTGCCAGCAGTTACCTCACTAGCGGAGAAAGCGATGAGCAGTTCTTC. Protein sequence: CASSYLTSGESDEQFF.

The chain links TRBV14 to TRBJ1-3; 9 bases line up with TRBD1. CDR1 is SGHDN and CDR2 is FVKESK in the germline V gene. The CDR3 sequence is 15 residues long. With V trimmed by 4 bases and J by 1 base, 2 bases remained unmatched. The CDR3 DNA reads TGTGCCAGCAGCCGGGACAGGGCATCTGGAAACACCATATATTTT. It encodes CASSRDRASGNTIYF.

The V gene is TRBV4-1, the J gene TRBJ1-1, with a tentative D call TRBD1 (6 bases). This CDR3 has 16 amino acids. CDR1 and CDR2 from the germline V gene are MGHRA and YSYEKL. With 0 bases removed from V and 3 bases from J, the gap between germline ends came to 14 bases. CDR3 amino acids: CASSQDRTGADTEAFF. The DNA for the CDR3 is TGCGCCAGCAGCCAAGATCGGACGGGGGCAGACACTGAAGCTTTCTTT.

As regards this clone: Compared with germline, one end of the junction differs, possibly owing to a read error. The chain uses TRBV5-4 and TRBJ2-5; D is uncertain. Germline V gene data show CDR1 as SGHNT and CDR2 as YYREEE (reference sequence). CDR3 length equals 12 residues. The CDR3 is CASGPNQETQYF. CDR3 DNA: TGTGCCAGCGGCCCGAACCAGGAGACCCAGTACTTC. Full variable domain (remainder filled in from reference TRBV5-4 and TRBJ2-5): ETGVTQSPTHLIKTRGQQVTLRCSSQSGHNTVSWYQQALGQGPQFIFQYYREEENGRGNFPPRFSGLQFPNYSSELNVNALELDDSALYLCASGPNQETQYFGPGTRLLVL.

The rearrangement joins TRBV6-5 to TRBJ1-2, with unresolved D. The V end was cut by 6 bases, the J end by 3 bases, with 17 bases between. Germline lookup yields CDR1 MNHEY and CDR2 SVGAGI. The length of the CDR3 is 15 residues. As DNA, the CDR3 is TGTGCCAGCAGCGAGGGCAAAGGGCCATACTATGGCTACACCTTC. It encodes CASSEGKGPYYGYTF.

The chain recombines TRBV19 with TRBJ2-5; either TRBD1 or TRBD2 may supply D (5 bases each). This CDR3 region has 15 residues. Germline CDR1 and CDR2: LNHDA and SQIVND (reference sequence). Trimming took 3 bases from V and 2 from J, leaving 13 bases between them. CDR3 in amino acids: CASSIMRGRQETQYF. The CDR3 DNA sequence: TGTGCCAGTAGTATTATGAGGGGTCGGCAAGAGACCCAGTACTTC.

The rearrangement uses TRBV19 and TRBJ2-1, with D possibly being TRBD2 (6 bases). Trimming removed 5 bases from V and 1 base from J, with 12 bases in between. Germline V gives CDR1 LNHDA, CDR2 SQIVND (reference sequence). The CDR3 has 15 amino acids. In nucleotides, the CDR3 is TGTGCCAGTAGTGTCGCCGGGGGTTCCTACAATGAGCAGTTCTTC. This gives the protein CASSVAGGSYNEQFF.

The gene calls are TRBV19 and TRBJ2-7, with 7 bases aligning to TRBD1. CDR1 is LNHDA, CDR2 SQIVND, per germline (reference sequence). V was clipped by 5 bases and J by 5 bases; unmatched bases: 15. The CDR3 has 16 residues. The CDR3 DNA reads TGTGCCAGTAGTCCAGCCGGGACAGCCTTATTCCACGAGCAGTACTTC. This codes for CASSPAGTALFHEQYF.

J is TRBJ2-1 and V is TRBV7-3, with 9 nucleotides matching TRBD2. The CDR3 has 15 residues. Germline CDR1 and CDR2: SGHTA and FQGTGA. The V and J ends lost 2 bases and 6 bases, in that order; junction bases with no gene match: 5. CDR3 region: CASSLAGGVSNEQFF. CDR3 in DNA: TGTGCCAGCAGCTTAGCGGGAGGGGTGAGCAATGAGCAGTTCTTC.

The chain uses TRBV19 and TRBJ1-4, with TRBD1 as a possible D gene (6 bases). CDR1 and CDR2 (germline): LNHDA, SQIVND (reference sequence). V was pared by 8 bases and J by 5 bases, with 12 bases between. The CDR3 extends over 13 amino acids. In nucleotides, the CDR3 is TGTGCCAGTGCCGGGACAAGGAATGAAAAACTGTTTTTT. It translates to CASAGTRNEKLFF.

The chain carries TRBV9 and TRBJ2-7, with 9 bases matching TRBD2. Trimming cost V 0 bases and J 4 bases; bases outside gene matches: 5. The CDR3 covers 15 residues. Germline V CDR1 and CDR2: SGDLS, YYNGEE. The CDR3 here is CASSVGVSGSYEQYF. The CDR3 nucleotides read TGTGCCAGCAGCGTAGGAGTTAGCGGGAGTTACGAGCAGTACTTC.

This rearrangement joins TRBV11-2 to TRBJ1-3; a possible D gene is TRBD1 (6 bases). V dropped 1 base and J dropped 1 base, with 8 bases sitting between them. From germline, CDR1 is SGHAT and CDR2 FQNNGV. CDR3 length: 15 amino acids. The CDR3 is CASSLGRGSGNTIYF. In nucleotides, the CDR3 is TGTGCCAGCAGCTTAGGCAGGGGATCTGGAAACACCATATATTTT.

The chain recombines TRBV7-9 with TRBJ2-4, with D hard to call. The CDR3 length is 16 residues. V was pared by 3 bases and J by 4 bases, with 16 bases between. The germline CDR1 and CDR2 sequences are SEHNR and FQNEAQ (reference sequence). CDR3 sequence reads: CASSFRDDGLKNIQYF. CDR3 DNA: TGTGCCAGCAGCTTTCGAGACGACGGTCTGAAAAACATTCAGTACTTC.

The V call is TRBV5-4, the J call TRBJ1-1; D may be TRBD1 (5 bases). The germline CDR1 and CDR2 sequences are SGHNT and YYREEE (reference sequence). The CDR3 loop spans 15 amino acids. The germline V and J ends were trimmed by 4 bases and 4 bases, with 17 bases remaining between them. The CDR3 nucleotides read TGTGCCAGCAGCACCCTTTCGGTCGGGGGCACTGAAGCTTTCTTT. It is translated as CASSTLSVGGTEAFF.

V and J are TRBV4-1 and TRBJ2-2; a possible D gene is TRBD1 (5 bases). Trimming removed 1 base from V and 7 bases from J, with 10 bases in between. The germline V gene encodes CDR1 MGHRA and CDR2 YSYEKL. The CDR3 contains 14 residues. CDR3 bases: TGCGCCAGCAGCCAAGGTGAAGGGGTCGGGGAGCTGTTTTTT. It yields the protein CASSQGEGVGELFF.

The V gene is TRBV15, the J gene TRBJ1-5; possibly TRBD1 for D (6 bases). Trimming took 4 bases from V and 5 from J, leaving 18 bases between them. In germline, CDR1 is LNHNV, CDR2 YYDKDF (reference sequence). The CDR3 spans 16 residues. CDR3 DNA: TGTGCCACCAGCATTCTGGTGAGGGGGTCGGATCAGCCCCAGCATTTT. It yields the protein CATSILVRGSDQPQHF.

This sequence joins TRBV4-3 and TRBJ2-7; D remains unclear. The germline V gene encodes CDR1 LGHNA and CDR2 YSLEER. The CDR3 is 15 residues long. Between the trimmed V and J ends, which lost 0 bases and 1 base, there was a span of 10 bases. CDR3 coding DNA: TGCGCCAGCAGCCAAGATATGGGCCGTTCCTACGAGCAGTACTTC. Translating gives CASSQDMGRSYEQYF.

The V call is TRBV19, the J call TRBJ2-7, with D possibly TRBD1 on 5 matching bases. Germline lookup yields CDR1 LNHDA and CDR2 SQIVND (reference sequence). V lost 6 bases and J 3 bases, leaving 6 bases between the germline ends. The CDR3 spans 11 residues. The CDR3 coding sequence is TGTGCCAGTAGCGACAGCTACGAGCAGTACTTC. Protein product: CASSDSYEQYF.

V usage is TRBV7-6 and J usage is TRBJ1-2; D may be TRBD1 (6 bases). V was pared by 1 base and J by 1 base, with 10 bases between. Germline loops: CDR1 SGHVS, CDR2 FNYEAQ. There are 15 residues in the CDR3. The CDR3 reads CASSLEADSNYGYTF. DNA of the CDR3: TGTGCCAGCAGCTTAGAGGCGGACAGTAACTATGGCTACACCTTC.